This T cell receptor (beta chain) came from a study of blood T cell repertoires in COVID-19. Study-wide background: Samples came from the United States, Italy and Spain, spanning acute and convalescent COVID-19.

Generated by immunoSEQ multiplex PCR, the TCRdb table keeps only in-frame clones and is missing some. The sample includes roughly 39,000 clones, about nine tenths of them seen just once. Germline loops: CDR1 MNHEY, CDR2 SMNVEV (reference sequence). The V and J ends lost 3 bases and 8 bases respectively, with 17 bases between them. This CDR3 contains 15 residues. The sequence was obtained from a man aged 45 to 65 with active or convalescent COVID-19. Sequenced sample: peripheral blood. The rearrangement joins TRBV27 to TRBJ2-1; a weak D match, TRBD2 (6 bases). For the CDR3, the DNA is TGTGCCAGCAGTTTCCTAGCGTGGTCCCTCGATGAGCAGTTCTTC. Translated: CASSFLAWSLDEQFF.